Presented here are 13 T cell receptor beta chains from one specimen sequenced in a study of T cell responses to AZD1222 COVID-19 vaccine. Repertoires were generated with immunoSEQ multiplex PCR, while TCRdb's copy carries only in-frame clones and drops some. This sample has nearly 110,000 clones, with about 93% found just once. The sequenced sample was peripheral blood, obtained 28 days after the second AZD1222 dose. The receptors here all came from an adult who received the AZD1222 COVID-19 vaccine.

CDR3 DNA sequence: TGCGCCAGCAGCCAAGCCGGGGGGCAGAACACTGAAGCTTTCTTT. It yields the protein CASSQAGGQNTEAFF. The V and J genes are TRBV4-1 and TRBJ1-1; TRBD1 might be the D (6 bases). Looked up from germline, CDR1 is MGHRA and CDR2 is YSYEKL. Trimming cost V 1 base and J 1 base, with 10 bases left between them. This CDR3 comprises 15 residues.

V is TRBV10-1 and J is TRBJ2-1; TRBD2 matches 10 bases. The CDR3 spans 16 residues. V shed 2 bases and J 4 bases; nucleotides not matched to a gene: 5. The germline gives CDR1 WNHNN, CDR2 SYGVQD (reference sequence). CDR3 residues: CASSESGGAFYNEQFF. CDR3 DNA sequence: TGCGCCAGCAGTGAGAGCGGGGGGGCCTTTTACAATGAGCAGTTCTTC.

This chain joins TRBV30 and TRBJ1-6, with D uncertain. The CDR3 spans 13 residues. The germline gives CDR1 GTSNPN, CDR2 SVGIG (reference sequence). V lost 1 base to trimming and J lost 10 bases, with 11 bases between them. CDR3 DNA: TGTGCCTGGAGTGGAGGCACTAACTCACCCCTCCACTTT. Residues: CAWSGGTNSPLHF.

The gene calls are TRBV19 and TRBJ1-6; 9 nucleotides match TRBD1. The CDR3 is made up of 13 amino acids. Germline trimming cut 5 bases from V and 13 bases from J; bases unmatched to any gene: 6. Germline V lookup: CDR1 LNHDA, CDR2 SQIVND (reference sequence). The CDR3 DNA reads TGTGCCAGTAGTCGTCGGGACAGGGTGCCCCTCCACTTT. Translation: CASSRRDRVPLHF.

This chain connects TRBV4-1 to TRBJ2-3, with 7 bases identical to TRBD2. J gave up 1 base and V 4 bases, and 17 bases lay outside the gene matches. CDR3 length equals 19 residues. Germline V CDR1 and CDR2: MGHRA, YSYEKL. CDR3 sequence (DNA): TGCGCCAGCAGCCGCCGACCTAAGCGGGGCTCAGAAGGCACAGATACGCAGTATTTT. It translates to CASSRRPKRGSEGTDTQYF.

This chain links TRBV5-5 with TRBJ1-1; TRBD1 matches 7 bases. V was pared by 2 bases and J by 1 base, with 2 bases of the junction left unmatched. This CDR3 is built from 14 residues. Per the germline V gene, CDR1 is SGHKS and CDR2 is YYEKEE (reference sequence). In nucleotides, the CDR3 is TGTGCCAGCAGCTTAGGGGGCCCGAACACTGAAGCTTTCTTT. Protein product: CASSLGGPNTEAFF. Filled out from reference TRBV5-5 and TRBJ1-1, the complete variable domain reads DAGVTQSPTHLIKTRGQQVTLRCSPISGHKSVSWYQQVLGQGPQFIFQYYEKEERGRGNFPDRFSARQFPNYSSELNVNALLLGDSALYLCASSLGGPNTEAFFGQGTRLTVV.

As for this clone: A junction end diverges from the germline sequence, so it may reflect a read error. V and J are TRBV18 and TRBJ2-6, with D unresolved. Per germline, CDR1 KGHSH and CDR2 LQKENI. The CDR3 loop spans 16 amino acids. The DNA for the CDR3 is TGTGCCAGCTCACCACAAGGGCGATCTGAGGCCAACGTCCTGACTTTC. It yields the protein CASSPQGRSEANVLTF.

This chain joins TRBV5-1 and TRBJ1-1; 9 bases fit TRBD1. The CDR3 runs to 15 residues. Trimming removed 3 bases from V and 2 bases from J; junction bases left unmatched: 5. CDR1 is SGHRS, CDR2 YFSETQ, per germline. CDR3 amino acids: CASSSMGQGNTEAFF. DNA for the CDR3: TGCGCCAGCAGCTCAATGGGACAGGGAAACACTGAAGCTTTCTTT.

This chain uses TRBV3-1 (or the pseudogene TRBV3-2) with TRBJ1-2; TRBD1 might be the D (5 bases). Per germline, CDR1 LGHDT and CDR2 YNNKEL (reference sequence). V was trimmed by 2 bases and J by 8 bases, leaving 15 bases between them. The CDR3 consists of 14 residues. The CDR3 loop is CASSQKNQGTGYTF. The CDR3 region has the DNA TGTGCCAGCAGCCAAAAAAACCAGGGAACGGGCTACACCTTC.

This sequence joins TRBV11-2 and TRBJ1-2; no reliable D call. The germline V gene has CDR1 SGHAT and CDR2 FQNNGV. V lost 5 bases to trimming and J lost 7 bases, with 11 bases between them. The CDR3 loop spans 12 amino acids. The CDR3 protein is CASSREAIGYTF. The CDR3 DNA sequence: TGTGCCAGCAGCCGGGAAGCGATTGGCTACACCTTC.

V gene TRBV5-1 combines with J gene TRBJ2-7; no definite D call. V was clipped by 2 bases and J by 0 bases, with 12 bases between them. Germline CDR1 and CDR2: SGHRS and YFSETQ. The CDR3 runs to 15 residues. The CDR3 nucleotides read TGCGCCAGCAGCTTTTCTCGTATAAGCTCCTACGAGCAGTACTTC. It encodes CASSFSRISSYEQYF.

The J gene is TRBJ1-2, the V gene TRBV3-1 (or the pseudogene TRBV3-2), with a weak D call TRBD1 (5 bases). Trimming removed 5 bases at V and 4 bases at J, with 11 bases between. The CDR3 consists of 13 residues. Per the germline V gene, CDR1 is LGHDT and CDR2 is YNNKEL (reference sequence). CDR3 DNA: TGTGCCAGCAGCATCGGGACGGTCTATGGCTACACCTTC. This translates into CASSIGTVYGYTF.

The genes are TRBV3-1 (or the pseudogene TRBV3-2) and TRBJ1-1, with a possible D match to TRBD1 (6 bases). Germline V lookup: CDR1 LGHDT, CDR2 YNNKEL (reference sequence). The ends were cut back, 3 bases at V and 0 bases at J, with 8 bases in the middle. This CDR3 spans 14 amino acids. The CDR3 loop is CASSHRGMNTEAFF. Here the CDR3 DNA reads TGTGCCAGCAGCCACAGGGGCATGAACACTGAAGCTTTCTTT.